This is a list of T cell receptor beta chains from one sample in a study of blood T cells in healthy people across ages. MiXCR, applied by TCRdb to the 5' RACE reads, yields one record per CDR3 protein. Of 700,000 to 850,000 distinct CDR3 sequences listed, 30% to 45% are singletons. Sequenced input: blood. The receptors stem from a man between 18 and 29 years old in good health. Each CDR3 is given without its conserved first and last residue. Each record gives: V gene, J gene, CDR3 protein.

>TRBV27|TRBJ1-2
ASSLLGNYGYT
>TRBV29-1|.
SGGREGRNEQY
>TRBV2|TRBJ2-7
ASSVWRGSSYEQY
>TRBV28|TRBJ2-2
ASTGGRGDTGELF
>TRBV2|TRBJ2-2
ASSEYGPGELF
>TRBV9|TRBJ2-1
ASSVARHNNEQF
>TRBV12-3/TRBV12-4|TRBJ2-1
ASSVLGNEQF
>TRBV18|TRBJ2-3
ASSYLRSTDTQY
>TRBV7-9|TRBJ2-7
ASSYVRDRLYEQY
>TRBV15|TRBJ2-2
ATSRGRTGSPGELF
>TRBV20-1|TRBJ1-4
SARDRAATNEKLF
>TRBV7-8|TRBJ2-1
ASTIAGGTYNEQF
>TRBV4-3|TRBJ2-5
ASSQDRVSQETQY
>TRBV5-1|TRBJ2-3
ASSPYTTDTQY
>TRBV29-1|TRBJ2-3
SVEADTDTQY
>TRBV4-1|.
ASSQEGQGYNEQY
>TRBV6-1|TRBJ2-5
ANSAGGYYQETQY
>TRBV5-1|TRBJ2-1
ASSWLAGMDEKF
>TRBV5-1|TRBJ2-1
ASSLETAYNEQF
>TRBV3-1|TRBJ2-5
ASSQEISSGETQY
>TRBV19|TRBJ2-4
ASSGEELAKNIQY
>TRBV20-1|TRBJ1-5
SAKGQGNQPQH
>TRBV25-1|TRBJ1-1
ASSHGRGTEAF
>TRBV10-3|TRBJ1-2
AISGQGGGYT
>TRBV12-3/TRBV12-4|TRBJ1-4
ASSSQGQGEKLF
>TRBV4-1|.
ASSQDRQGIREQY
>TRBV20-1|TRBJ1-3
SARDSGDLLSGNTIY
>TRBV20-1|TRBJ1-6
SARVAVGDYNSPLH
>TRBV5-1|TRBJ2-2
ASSLQADLPGELF
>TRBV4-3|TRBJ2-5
ASSQDRSGGWQY
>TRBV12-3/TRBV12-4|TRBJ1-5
ASSLLSNQPQH
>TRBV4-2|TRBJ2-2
ASSRTSGGSTGELF
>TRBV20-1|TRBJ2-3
SAQTVAAHTDTQY
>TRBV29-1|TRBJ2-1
SVVGLPSGSYNEQF
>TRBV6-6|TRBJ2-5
ASEGGQETQY
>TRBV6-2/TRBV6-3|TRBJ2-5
ASTPTLGTESY
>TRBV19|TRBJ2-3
ASSTGTASTDTQY
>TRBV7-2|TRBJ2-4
ASSLPRNDLAKNIRY
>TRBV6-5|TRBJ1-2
ASSVDRTSYGYT
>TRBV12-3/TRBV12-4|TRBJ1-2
ASRYATGNYGYT
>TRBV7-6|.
ASCVGTGDYEQY
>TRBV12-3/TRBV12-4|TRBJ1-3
ASSFAGGAGNTIY
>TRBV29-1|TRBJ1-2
SVEAGGSYYGYT
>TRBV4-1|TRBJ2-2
ASSQVYLASTGELF
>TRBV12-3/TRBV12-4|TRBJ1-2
ASSHGGAFYGYT
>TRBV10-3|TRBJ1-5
AISELGQNNQPQH
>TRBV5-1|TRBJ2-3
ASSSRLAGDTQY
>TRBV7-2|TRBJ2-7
ASSNRREQY
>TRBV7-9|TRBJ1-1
ASSLNDGNTEAF
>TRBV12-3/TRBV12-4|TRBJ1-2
ASSSGPASYGYT
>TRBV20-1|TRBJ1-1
SARAGTGNTEAF
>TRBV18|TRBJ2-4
ASSLPFSGTLAKNIQY
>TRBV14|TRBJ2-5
ASSQGSWVTQETQY
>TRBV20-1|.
SAHALTVANNEQY
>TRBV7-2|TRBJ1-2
ASSLRPAYGGYT
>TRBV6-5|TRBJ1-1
ASSRTVFRDTEAF
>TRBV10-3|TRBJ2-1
AISPPYNEQF